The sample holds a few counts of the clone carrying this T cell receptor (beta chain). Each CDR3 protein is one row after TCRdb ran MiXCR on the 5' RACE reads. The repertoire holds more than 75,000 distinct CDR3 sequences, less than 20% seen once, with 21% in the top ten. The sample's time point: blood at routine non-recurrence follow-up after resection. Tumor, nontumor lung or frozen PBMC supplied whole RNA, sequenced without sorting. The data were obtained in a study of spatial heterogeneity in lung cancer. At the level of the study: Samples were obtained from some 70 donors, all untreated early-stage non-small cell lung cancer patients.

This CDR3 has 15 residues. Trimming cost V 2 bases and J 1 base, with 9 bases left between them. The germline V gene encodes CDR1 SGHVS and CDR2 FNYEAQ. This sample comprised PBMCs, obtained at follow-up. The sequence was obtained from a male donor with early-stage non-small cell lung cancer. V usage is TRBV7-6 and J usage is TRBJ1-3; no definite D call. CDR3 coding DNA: TGTGCCAGCAGCTTAAGAAGTGCGTCTGGAAACACCATATATTTT. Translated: CASSLRSASGNTIYF.